Shown below are 27 T cell receptor beta chains from a single sample sequenced in a study of blood T cells in healthy people across ages. Primed by a sample-barcoded 5' primer and a J-beta primer mix, a second PCR proceeded for about 6 to 11 cycles. TCRdb ran MiXCR on the 5' RACE reads and lists one entry per CDR3 protein. The sample contains around 800,000 distinct CDR3 sequences, around a quarter of which appear only once. These data were likewise used in another study, on T cells of mothers and their children.

Sequenced: blood. These receptors were taken from a boy younger than 18 in good health.

This chain connects TRBV12-3 or TRBV12-4 to TRBJ2-1, with unresolved D. The DNA end is more similar to TRBJ2-7, so the J call may be wrong. The CDR3 contains 15 residues. Here the CDR3 DNA reads TGTGCCAGCAGTCCCCCCTCCGCCTTCTTTTACGAGCAGTACTTC. This codes for CASSPPSAFFYEQYF.

This clonotype has a handful of counts. The V and J genes are TRBV11-2 and TRBJ2-3, with 11 bases matching TRBD2. The length of the CDR3 is 18 residues. Per germline, CDR1 SGHAT and CDR2 FQNNGV. V lost 2 bases and J lost 1; bases outside the gene matches: 8. DNA for the CDR3: TGTGCCAGCAGCTTAAATGGGGGGACTAGCGGACGCACAGATACGCAGTATTTT. This codes for CASSLNGGTSGRTDTQYF.

Points on this clonotype: One junction end disagrees with the germline gene, perhaps due to a read error. The CDR3 DNA follows: TGTGCCAGCAGTTTCTCTTTTTGGGGGGGCCCGAATTTT. Amino acid sequence: CASSFSFWGGPNF. This sequence joins TRBV6-6 and TRBJ2-3, with D possibly matching TRBD2 (7 bases). In germline, CDR1 is MNHNY, CDR2 SVGAGI (reference sequence). The CDR3 has 13 residues.

The chain is built from TRBV4-1 and TRBJ2-5, with a tentative D call TRBD2 (5 bases). The CDR3 runs 16 residues. Germline values: CDR1 MGHRA, CDR2 YSYEKL. Trimming pared 0 bases from V and 2 bases from J, leaving 13 bases between. The CDR3 sequence: CASSQDGVGGQETQYF. CDR3 in DNA: TGCGCCAGCAGCCAAGATGGGGTGGGCGGGCAAGAGACCCAGTACTTC.

The rearrangement joins TRBV7-2 to TRBJ2-5, with TRBD2 matching over 8 bases. The better agreement between TRBJ2-7 and the DNA end casts doubt on the J call. The CDR3 is made up of 15 amino acids. Germline CDR1 reads SGHTA; CDR2 reads FQGNSA. Here the CDR3 reads CASSLVAGGFYEQYF. The DNA for the CDR3 is TGTGCCAGCAGCTTAGTCGCGGGGGGCTTTTACGAGCAGTACTTC.

This clonotype was seen a single time. The chain recombines TRBV7-9 with TRBJ1-3, with D possibly TRBD1 on 5 matching bases. This CDR3 spans 13 amino acids. CDR1 SEHNR and CDR2 FQNEAQ come from the germline V gene (reference sequence). Trimming removed 10 bases from V and 0 bases from J, with 10 bases in between. CDR3 amino acids: CATRQSSGNTIYF. DNA for the CDR3: TGTGCCACCCGACAGAGCTCTGGAAACACCATATATTTT.

This sequence joins TRBV7-3 and TRBJ2-1; perhaps TRBD2 as D (5 bases). Germline CDR1 is SGHTA and CDR2 is FQGTGA. The CDR3 consists of 14 residues. Trimming pared 3 bases from V and 3 bases from J, leaving 9 bases between. The CDR3 loop is CASSFVGDYNEQFF. CDR3 sequence (DNA): TGTGCCAGCAGCTTCGTCGGGGACTACAATGAGCAGTTCTTC.

A few counts support this clonotype. The chain couples TRBV5-1 to TRBJ1-2, with 8 bases that match TRBD1. With 5 bases clipped from V and 1 base from J, the junction kept 10 bases outside the gene matches. The CDR3 covers 16 residues. Germline CDR1 SGHRS, CDR2 YFSETQ. In DNA form, the CDR3 reads TGCGCCAGCAGACTAGGACAGGGAAGATATAACTATGGCTACACCTTC. Amino acids: CASRLGQGRYNYGYTF.

The sample holds a few counts of this clonotype. V is TRBV14 and J is TRBJ2-7, with a weak D call TRBD2 (5 bases). V dropped 4 bases and J dropped 5 bases, with 9 bases sitting between them. Germline V gene lookup returns CDR1 SGHDN and CDR2 FVKESK. CDR3 length: 12 residues. Here the CDR3 reads CASSLLRDEQYF. In nucleotides, the CDR3 is TGTGCCAGCAGCCTATTGAGGGACGAGCAGTACTTC. Full variable domain (outside the CDR3, taken from reference TRBV14 and TRBJ2-7): EAGVTQFPSHSVIEKGQTVTLRCDPISGHDNLYWYRRVMGKEIKFLLHFVKESKQDESGMPNNRFLAERTGGTYSTLKVQPAELEDSGVYFCASSLLRDEQYFGPGTRLTVT.

This chain links TRBV20-1 with TRBJ2-3; D is perhaps TRBD2 (7 bases). CDR1 DFQATT and CDR2 SNEGSKA come from the germline V gene (reference sequence). Trimming took 0 bases from V and 4 from J, leaving 11 bases between them. This CDR3 is built from 14 residues. CDR3 in amino acids: CSARDGGAADTQYF. The CDR3, as DNA: TGCAGTGCTAGAGATGGGGGGGCGGCAGATACGCAGTATTTT.

This clonotype was observed a few times. V usage is TRBV3-1 and J usage is TRBJ2-5, with no clear D. The CDR3 runs to 11 residues. The germline V and J ends were trimmed by 1 base and 7 bases, with 4 bases remaining between them. CDR1 is LGHDT, CDR2 YNNKEL, per germline (reference sequence). The CDR3 bases are TGTGCCAGCAGCCAAGGTGCGACCCAGTACTTC. Translation: CASSQGATQYF.

This clonotype was counted between two and nine times. V and J are TRBV5-5 and TRBJ2-2; a possible D gene is TRBD1 (5 bases). Germline V lookup: CDR1 SGHKS, CDR2 YYEKEE (reference sequence). This CDR3 spans 16 amino acids. V lost 5 bases and J lost 5, with 19 bases in between. CDR3 bases: TGTGCCAGCAGGGGTTCTGGGGCGGTTGGAACCGGGGAGCTGTTTTTT. Residues: CASRGSGAVGTGELFF.

This sequence joins TRBV5-1 and TRBJ2-2, with 7 nucleotides matching TRBD1. In germline, CDR1 is SGHRS, CDR2 YFSETQ. The CDR3 extends over 13 amino acids. J lost 0 bases, V lost 10 bases, and 3 bases had no gene match. CDR3: CASRGSNTGELFF. The CDR3 DNA reads as TGCGCCTCCAGGGGGTCGAACACCGGGGAGCTGTTTTTT. The full variable domain, its missing parts supplied by reference TRBV5-1 and TRBJ2-2, is KAGVTQTPRYLIKTRGQQVTLSCSPISGHRSVSWYQQTPGQGLQFLFEYFSETQRNKGNFPGRFSGRQFSNSRSEMNVSTLELGDSALYLCASRGSNTGELFFGEGSRLTVL.

V usage is TRBV12-3 or TRBV12-4 and J usage is TRBJ1-4; 10 bases agree with TRBD1. The CDR3 is 14 amino acids. The J segment lost 10 bases and the V segment lost 7 bases, leaving 9 bases of the junction unmatched. The CDR3, as DNA: TGTGCCAGCACCCGGGGGGGGACAGGGGTAAAACTGTTTTTT. Protein product: CASTRGGTGVKLFF.

This clonotype has a handful of counts. The rearrangement joins TRBV27 to TRBJ2-1, with TRBD1 matching over 8 bases. The CDR3 consists of 14 residues. Unmatched junction bases numbered 5, after V lost 8 bases and J lost 2 bases. The V gene's germline CDR1 is MNHEY and CDR2 SMNVEV (reference sequence). Here the CDR3 reads CASGPGQAYNEQFF. In DNA, the CDR3 is TGTGCCAGCGGACCGGGACAGGCCTACAATGAGCAGTTCTTC.

This rearrangement joins TRBV20-1 to TRBJ2-5, with D uncertain. Trimming took 6 bases from V and 2 from J, leaving 13 bases between them. The CDR3 spans 13 residues. Germline V gene sequence: CDR1 DFQATT, CDR2 SNEGSKA (reference sequence). This CDR3 reads CSATDFPQETQYF. In nucleotides, the CDR3 is TGCAGTGCGACCGACTTCCCGCAAGAGACCCAGTACTTC.

This clonotype was counted only a few times. The chain has TRBV10-3 and TRBJ1-5; D gene unclear. V was trimmed by 2 bases and J by 3 bases, leaving 11 bases between them. CDR3 length: 15 amino acids. In germline, CDR1 is ENHRY, CDR2 SYGVKD. The CDR3 DNA sequence: TGTGCCATCAGTGAGCATAGGACCGACAATCAGCCCCAGCATTTT. This translates into CAISEHRTDNQPQHF.

In this sample, this clonotype turned up a few times. The gene calls are TRBV6-5 and TRBJ2-5; 7 nucleotides match TRBD1. CDR3 size: 13 residues. V gave up 6 bases and J gave up 5 bases; unmatched junction bases: 6. The V gene's germline CDR1 is MNHEY and CDR2 SVGAGI. CDR3 in amino acids: CASRTGSGETQYF. CDR3 nucleotide sequence: TGTGCCAGCAGGACAGGGTCGGGGGAGACCCAGTACTTC.

The chain couples TRBV10-3 to TRBJ1-1; the D is unclear. Trimming took 2 bases from V and 4 from J, leaving 14 bases between them. CDR1 and CDR2 (germline): ENHRY, SYGVKD. The CDR3 runs 15 residues. As DNA, the CDR3 is TGTGCCATCAGTGAGGGATTGGGGTATTCCACTGAAGCTTTCTTT. Translating it yields CAISEGLGYSTEAFF.

The chain recombines TRBV7-6 with TRBJ1-1; D perhaps matches TRBD1 (6 bases). The CDR3 totals 17 residues. V dropped 0 bases and J dropped 4 bases, with 18 bases sitting between them. The germline CDR1 and CDR2 sequences are SGHVS and FNYEAQ. The CDR3 is CASSLAGHVTGTTEAFF. CDR3 DNA sequence: TGTGCCAGCAGCTTAGCCGGGCATGTTACAGGGACCACTGAAGCTTTCTTT.

The rearrangement joins TRBV6-6 to TRBJ2-2; perhaps TRBD1 as D (5 bases). The CDR3 consists of 13 residues. V lost 6 bases and J lost 3, with 8 bases in between. From germline, CDR1 is MNHNY and CDR2 SVGAGI (reference sequence). CDR3 coding DNA: TGTGCCAGCAGGAAAGGGGACACCGGGGAGCTGTTTTTT. Protein sequence: CASRKGDTGELFF.

V and J are TRBV6-1 and TRBJ1-1; D unclear. This CDR3 is built from 13 residues. The germline V gene has CDR1 MNHNS and CDR2 SASEGT. V was clipped by 2 bases and J by 1 base, with 5 bases between them. This CDR3 is CASSERENTEAFF. CDR3 nucleotides: TGTGCCAGCAGTGAACGGGAGAACACTGAAGCTTTCTTT.

This clonotype has a handful of counts. J is TRBJ2-3 and V is TRBV7-9; D is uncertain. V gave up 0 bases and J gave up 1 base, with 14 bases separating them. The germline V gene encodes CDR1 SEHNR and CDR2 FQNEAQ (reference sequence). The CDR3 has 17 amino acids. DNA for the CDR3: TGTGCCAGCAGCTTAGCGGTTCAACCGTGGGGCACAGATACGCAGTATTTT. Protein: CASSLAVQPWGTDTQYF. The variable domain in full, completed from reference TRBV7-9 and TRBJ2-3, reads DTGVSQNPRHKITKRGQNVTFRCDPISEHNRLYWYRQTLGQGPEFLTYFQNEAQLEKSRLLSDRFSAERPKGSFSTLEIQRTEQGDSAMYLCASSLAVQPWGTDTQYFGPGTRLTVL.

The table lists this clonotype with a few counts. The genes are TRBV12-5 and TRBJ2-2, with 8 bases matching TRBD1. Germline V gene sequence: CDR1 LGHNT, CDR2 FRNRAP. This CDR3 is built from 15 residues. V lost 2 bases, J lost 4 bases, and 3 bases stayed unmatched. CDR3 loop: CASGLLGTGTGELFF. CDR3 nucleotide sequence: TGTGCTAGTGGTTTGCTCGGGACAGGCACCGGGGAGCTGTTTTTT. Variable domain in full (rest from reference TRBV12-5 and TRBJ2-2): DARVTQTPRHKVTEMGQEVTMRCQPILGHNTVFWYRQTMMQGLELLAYFRNRAPLDDSGMPKDRFSAEMPDATLATLKIQPSEPRDSAVYFCASGLLGTGTGELFFGEGSRLTVL.

The V call is TRBV12-3 or TRBV12-4, the J call TRBJ1-2, with D perhaps TRBD1 (6 bases). V gave up 5 bases and J gave up 6 bases, with 16 bases separating them. This CDR3 spans 14 amino acids. For the CDR3, the DNA is TGTGCCAGCAGTCCCCGGGAGGGGGAGGATGGCTACACCTTC. Its protein product is CASSPREGEDGYTF.

The chain is built from TRBV7-2 and TRBJ2-6; unclear D gene. The germline V gene has CDR1 SGHTA and CDR2 FQGNSA. V lost 3 bases and J 0 bases, leaving 9 bases between the germline ends. This CDR3 spans 16 amino acids. CDR3 sequence reads: CASSFHGVSGANVLTF. DNA for the CDR3: TGTGCCAGCAGCTTCCATGGGGTCTCTGGGGCCAACGTCCTGACTTTC.

CDR3 coding DNA: TGTGCCAGCAGCGGCGCTGGACAACCTGGGGAGACCCAGTACTTC. Protein sequence: CASSGAGQPGETQYF. J is TRBJ2-5 and V is TRBV7-3; D may be TRBD1 (5 bases). The CDR3 length is 15 residues. Per germline, CDR1 SGHTA and CDR2 FQGTGA. The V end lost 5 bases, the J end lost 5 bases, and 18 bases lay between the germline ends. Full variable domain (rest looked up from reference TRBV7-3 and TRBJ2-5): GAGVSQTPSNKVTEKGKYVELRCDPISGHTALYWYRQSLGQGPEFLIYFQGTGAADDSGLPNDRFFAVRPEGSVSTLKIQRTERGDSAVYLCASSGAGQPGETQYFGPGTRLLVL.